This T cell receptor (beta chain) was found in a study of response to subunit inactivated influenza vaccine. Study-wide findings and caveats: The authors suggested that few new T cells are recruited per seasonal influenza vaccination.

TCRdb reprocessed the RT-PCR reads with MiXCR, giving one entry per CDR3 protein. The table lists about 520,000 distinct CDR3 sequences, roughly 7.6% of them singletons. A few counts support this clonotype. Its antigen is still unknown. The junction had 9 bases not matched to a gene; V was cut back by 5 bases and J by 0 bases. The CDR3 length is 16 residues. The source of this sequence is a man between 50 and 75 years old who received an inactivated influenza vaccine. Material: PBMCs from blood, obtained roughly 24 months after vaccination. The J gene is TRBJ1-2, the V gene TRBV12-3 or TRBV12-4; TRBD1 aligns across 7 bases. The DNA of the CDR3 is TGTGCCAGCAGTCCGTCCCCGGGACAGTCTAACTATGGCTACACCTTC. It codes for CASSPSPGQSNYGYTF.